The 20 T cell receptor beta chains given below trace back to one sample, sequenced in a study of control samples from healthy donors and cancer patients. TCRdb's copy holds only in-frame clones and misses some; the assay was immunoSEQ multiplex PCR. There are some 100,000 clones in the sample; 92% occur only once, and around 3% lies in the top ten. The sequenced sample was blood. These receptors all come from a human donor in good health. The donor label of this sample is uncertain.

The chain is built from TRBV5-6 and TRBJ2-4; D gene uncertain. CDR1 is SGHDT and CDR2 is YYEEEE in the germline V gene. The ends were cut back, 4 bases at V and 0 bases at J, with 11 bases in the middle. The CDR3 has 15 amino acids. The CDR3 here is CASSPRSLAKNIQYF. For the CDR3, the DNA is TGTGCCAGCAGCCCGAGATCGTTAGCCAAAAACATTCAGTACTTC. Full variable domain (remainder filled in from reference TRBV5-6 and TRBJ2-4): DAGVTQSPTHLIKTRGQQVTLRCSPKSGHDTVSWYQQALGQGPQFIFQYYEEEERQRGNFPDRFSGHQFPNYSSELNVNALLLGDSALYLCASSPRSLAKNIQYFGAGTRLSVL.

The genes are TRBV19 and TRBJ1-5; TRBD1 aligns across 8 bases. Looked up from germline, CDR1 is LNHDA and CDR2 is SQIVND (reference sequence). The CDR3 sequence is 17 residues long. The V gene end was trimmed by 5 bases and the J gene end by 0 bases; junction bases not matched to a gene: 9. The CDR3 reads CASSPHRGEASNQPQHF. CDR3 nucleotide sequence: TGTGCCAGTAGTCCGCACAGGGGGGAGGCTAGCAATCAGCCCCAGCATTTT.

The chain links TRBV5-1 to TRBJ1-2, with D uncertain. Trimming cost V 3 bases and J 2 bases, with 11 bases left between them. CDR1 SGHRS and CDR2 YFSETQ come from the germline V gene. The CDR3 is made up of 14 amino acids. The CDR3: CASSSSAGNYGYTF. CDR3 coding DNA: TGCGCCAGCAGCTCCTCGGCGGGGAACTATGGCTACACCTTC.

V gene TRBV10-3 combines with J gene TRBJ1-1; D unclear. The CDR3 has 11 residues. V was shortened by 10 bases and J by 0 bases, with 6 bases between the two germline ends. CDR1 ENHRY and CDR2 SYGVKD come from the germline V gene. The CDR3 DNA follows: TGTGCCACCCAGGTGAACACTGAAGCTTTCTTT. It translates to CATQVNTEAFF.

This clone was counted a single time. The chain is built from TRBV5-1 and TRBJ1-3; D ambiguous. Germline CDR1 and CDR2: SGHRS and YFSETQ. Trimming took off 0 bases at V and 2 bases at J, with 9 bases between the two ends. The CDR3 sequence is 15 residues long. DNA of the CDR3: TGCGCCAGCAGCTTGGGGACCGGGCCTGGAAACACCATATATTTT. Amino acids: CASSLGTGPGNTIYF.

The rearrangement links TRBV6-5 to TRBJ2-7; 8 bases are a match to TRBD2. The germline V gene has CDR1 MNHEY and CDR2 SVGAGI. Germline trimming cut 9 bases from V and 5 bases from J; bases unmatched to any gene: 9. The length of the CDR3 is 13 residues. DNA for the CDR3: TGTGCCAGTCGGCGGGGGGTCTTAGACGAGCAGTACTTC. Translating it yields CASRRGVLDEQYF.

The DNA of the CDR3 is TGTGCCAGCAGCGTAAACGGGGATCAGCCCCAGCATTTT. Protein product: CASSVNGDQPQHF. The chain has TRBV7-2 and TRBJ1-5; D is unclear. This CDR3 region has 13 residues. Between the trimmed V and J ends, which lost 5 bases and 5 bases, there was a span of 10 bases. The germline CDR1 and CDR2 sequences are SGHTA and FQGNSA.

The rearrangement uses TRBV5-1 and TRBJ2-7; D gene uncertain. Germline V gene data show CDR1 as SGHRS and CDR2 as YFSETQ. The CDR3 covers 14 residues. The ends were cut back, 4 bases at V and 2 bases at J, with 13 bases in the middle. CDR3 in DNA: TGCGCCAGCAGCCATGACTCCCGTACCTACGAGCAGTACTTC. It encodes CASSHDSRTYEQYF.

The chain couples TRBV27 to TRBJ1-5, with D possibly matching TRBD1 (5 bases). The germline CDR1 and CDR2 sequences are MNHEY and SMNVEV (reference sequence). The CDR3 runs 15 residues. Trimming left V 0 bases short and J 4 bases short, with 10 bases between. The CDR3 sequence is CASSLSSQGNQPQHF. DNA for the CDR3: TGTGCCAGCAGTTTATCGTCTCAGGGAAATCAGCCCCAGCATTTT.

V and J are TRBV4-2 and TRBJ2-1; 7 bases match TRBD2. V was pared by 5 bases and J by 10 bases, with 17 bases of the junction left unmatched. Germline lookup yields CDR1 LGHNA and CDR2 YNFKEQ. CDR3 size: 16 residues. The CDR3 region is CASSRAEGEGEGEQFF. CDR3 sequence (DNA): TGTGCCAGCAGCAGGGCCGAGGGAGAAGGGGAGGGAGAGCAGTTCTTC.

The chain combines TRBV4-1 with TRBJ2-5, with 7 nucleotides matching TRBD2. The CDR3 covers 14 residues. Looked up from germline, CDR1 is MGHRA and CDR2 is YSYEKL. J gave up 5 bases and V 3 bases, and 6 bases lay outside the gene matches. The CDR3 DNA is TGCGCCAGCAGCCACTCTAGCGGTCGGGAGACCCAGTACTTC. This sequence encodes CASSHSSGRETQYF.

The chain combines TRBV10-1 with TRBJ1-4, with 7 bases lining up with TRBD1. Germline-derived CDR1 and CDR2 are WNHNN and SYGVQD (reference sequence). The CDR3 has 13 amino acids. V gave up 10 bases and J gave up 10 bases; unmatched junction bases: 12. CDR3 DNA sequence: TGCGCCACACCCCCTCGACAGGGTGGAAAACTGTTTTTT. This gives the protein CATPPRQGGKLFF.

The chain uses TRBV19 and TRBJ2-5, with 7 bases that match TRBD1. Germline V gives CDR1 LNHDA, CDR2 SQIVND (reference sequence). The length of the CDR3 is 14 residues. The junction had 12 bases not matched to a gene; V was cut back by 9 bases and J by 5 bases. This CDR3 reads CASADRELSETQYF. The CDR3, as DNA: TGTGCCAGCGCCGACAGGGAGTTGTCTGAGACCCAGTACTTC.

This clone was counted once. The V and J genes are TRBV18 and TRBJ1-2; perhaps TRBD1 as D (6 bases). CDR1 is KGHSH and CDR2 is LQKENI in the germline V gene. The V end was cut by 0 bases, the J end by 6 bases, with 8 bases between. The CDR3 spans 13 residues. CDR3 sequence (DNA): TGTGCCAGCTCACCACCGGGGGGCCATGGCTACACCTTC. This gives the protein CASSPPGGHGYTF. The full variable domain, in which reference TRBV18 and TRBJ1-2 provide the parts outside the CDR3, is NAGVMQNPRHLVRRRGQEARLRCSPMKGHSHVYWYRQLPEEGLKFMVYLQKENIIDESGMPKERFSAEFPKEGPSILRIQQVVRGDSAAYFCASSPPGGHGYTFGSGTRLTVV.

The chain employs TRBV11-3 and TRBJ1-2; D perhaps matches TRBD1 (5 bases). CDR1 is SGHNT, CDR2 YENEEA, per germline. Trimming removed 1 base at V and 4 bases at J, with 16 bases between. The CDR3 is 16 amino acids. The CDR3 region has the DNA TGTGCCAGCAGCTTAGGTCGTGAGGGGACGGGCTATGGCTACACCTTC. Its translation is CASSLGREGTGYGYTF.

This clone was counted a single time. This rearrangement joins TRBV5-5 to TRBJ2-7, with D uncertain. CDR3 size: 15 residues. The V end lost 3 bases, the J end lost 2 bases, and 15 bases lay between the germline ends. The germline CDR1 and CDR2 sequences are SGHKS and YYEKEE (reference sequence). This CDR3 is CASSSYDTPTYEQYF. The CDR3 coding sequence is TGTGCCAGCAGCTCGTACGACACCCCCACCTACGAGCAGTACTTC.

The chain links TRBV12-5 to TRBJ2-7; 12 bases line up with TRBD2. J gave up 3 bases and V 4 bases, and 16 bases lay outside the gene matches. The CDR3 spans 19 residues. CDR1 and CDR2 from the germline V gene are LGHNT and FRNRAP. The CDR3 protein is CASGSPTSSGGELFYEQYF. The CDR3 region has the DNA TGTGCTAGTGGTTCGCCGACTTCTAGCGGGGGGGAGTTATTCTACGAGCAGTACTTC.

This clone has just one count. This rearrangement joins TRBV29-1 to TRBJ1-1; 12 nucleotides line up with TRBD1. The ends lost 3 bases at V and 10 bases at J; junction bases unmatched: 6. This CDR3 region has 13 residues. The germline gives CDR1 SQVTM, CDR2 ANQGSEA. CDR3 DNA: TGCAGCGTTGACCTGGGACAGGGGGCGAGAGCTTTCTTT. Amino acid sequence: CSVDLGQGARAFF.

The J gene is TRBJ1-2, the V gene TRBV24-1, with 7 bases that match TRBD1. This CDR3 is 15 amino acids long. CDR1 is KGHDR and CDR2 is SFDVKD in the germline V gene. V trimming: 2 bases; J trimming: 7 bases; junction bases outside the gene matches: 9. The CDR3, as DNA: TGTGCCACCAGTGATTCTAGAGGGGGCGGATTTGGCTACACCTTC. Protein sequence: CATSDSRGGGFGYTF.

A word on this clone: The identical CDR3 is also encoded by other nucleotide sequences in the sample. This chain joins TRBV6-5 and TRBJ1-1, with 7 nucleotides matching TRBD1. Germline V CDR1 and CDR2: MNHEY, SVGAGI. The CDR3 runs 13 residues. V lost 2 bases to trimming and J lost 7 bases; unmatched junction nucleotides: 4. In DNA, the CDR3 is TGTGCCAGCAGTTACGCCGACAGGGTTGAAGCTTTCTTT. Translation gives CASSYADRVEAFF.